The present T cell receptor (beta chain) was sequenced within a study of type 1 and type 2 diabetes patients. Genomic DNA was the PCR template. The TCR beta CDR3 region was amplified using 30 forward and 13 reverse primers. TCRdb analysed the multiplex PCR reads with MiXCR anew, one entry per CDR3 protein. The repertoire holds fewer than 350,000 distinct CDR3 sequences, with roughly 44% as singletons. V was clipped by 3 bases and J by 3 bases, with 14 bases between them. This CDR3 comprises 15 residues. CDR1 is SEHNR and CDR2 is FQNEAQ in the germline V gene (reference sequence). The chain uses TRBV7-9 and TRBJ2-5; no reliable D call. This receptor was taken from a man aged 18-30 years with type 2 diabetes. The sequencing input was peripheral blood mononuclear cells (PBMCs). Here the CDR3 DNA reads TGTGCCAGCAGCTTCAGCTATAGGGCTGAAGAGACCCAGTACTTC. Encoded protein: CASSFSYRAEETQYF. Full variable domain (outside the CDR3, taken from reference TRBV7-9 and TRBJ2-5): DTGVSQNPRHKITKRGQNVTFRCDPISEHNRLYWYRQTLGQGPEFLTYFQNEAQLEKSRLLSDRFSAERPKGSFSTLEIQRTEQGDSAMYLCASSFSYRAEETQYFGPGTRLLVL.